The 25 T cell receptor beta chains listed next were all sequenced from one sample in a study of T cells in Graves' hyperthyroidism and ophthalmopathy. From RNA transcripts, TCR beta CDR3 regions were amplified. HTBI primers drove first-round RT-PCR of the TCR CDR3. In TCRdb, the multiplex PCR reads were re-called with MiXCR into one record per CDR3 protein. Among some 320,000 distinct CDR3 sequences, roughly 15% were seen once, and the ten largest hold roughly 35%. The specimen sequenced was blood. The origin of the receptors is a woman in her thirties or forties with Graves' ophthalmopathy.

This clonotype was detected a few times. One end of the junction does not line up with germline, which may come from a read error. This chain uses TRBV6-5 with TRBJ2-2, with a possible D match to TRBD2 (5 bases). CDR3 length equals 15 residues. Germline assignment: CDR1 MNHEY and CDR2 SVGAGI. CDR3 coding DNA: TGTGCCGGCAGTTACTCCGTACTGATCACCGGGGAGCCGTTTTTT. It encodes CAGSYSVLITGEPFF.

This clonotype was seen many times. The V and J genes are TRBV11-2 and TRBJ2-5, with no clear D. Germline V CDR1 and CDR2: SGHAT, FQNNGV. The length of the CDR3 is 13 residues. The V gene lost 5 bases and the J gene lost 2 bases, with 9 bases spanning the gap. As DNA, the CDR3 is TGTGCCAGCAGCGTCCTTCCACAAGAGACCCAGTACTTC. Translation: CASSVLPQETQYF.

The chain is built from TRBV6-2 or TRBV6-3 and TRBJ2-1, with D maybe TRBD2 (6 bases). V lost 2 bases to trimming and J lost 5 bases, with 19 bases between them. From germline, CDR1 is MNHEY and CDR2 SVGEGT. CDR3 size: 17 residues. The CDR3 loop is CASSYHLGGRSHNEQFF. As DNA, the CDR3 is TGTGCCAGCAGTTACCACCTTGGGGGGAGAAGTCACAATGAGCAGTTCTTC.

The chain couples TRBV12-5 to TRBJ1-1, with unresolved D. The CDR3 is 12 residues long. CDR1 LGHNT and CDR2 FRNRAP come from the germline V gene. The V gene lost 1 base and the J gene lost 4 bases, with 4 bases spanning the gap. CDR3 in DNA: TGTGCTAGTGGTTTGGGCGGCACTGAAGCTTTCTTT. Protein sequence: CASGLGGTEAFF.

There are many counts of this clonotype. The rearrangement joins TRBV20-1 to TRBJ2-5; a weak D match, TRBD2 (6 bases). V dropped 6 bases and J dropped 5 bases, with 19 bases sitting between them. CDR1 and CDR2 from the germline V gene are DFQATT and SNEGSKA (reference sequence). The CDR3 runs 14 residues. This CDR3 reads CSASGVFVGETQYF. DNA for the CDR3: TGCAGTGCCTCGGGAGTATTTGTTGGGGAGACCCAGTACTTC.

This chain joins TRBV5-1 and TRBJ2-2; TRBD2 matches at 7 bases. Germline lookup yields CDR1 SGHRS and CDR2 YFSETQ. The CDR3 contains 16 residues. The V gene end was trimmed by 2 bases and the J gene end by 6 bases; junction bases not matched to a gene: 10. This chain's CDR3 is CASSFSPSGLAGELFF. As DNA, the CDR3 is TGCGCCAGCAGCTTCTCCCCTAGCGGATTAGCCGGGGAGCTGTTTTTT.

The V and J genes are TRBV7-9 and TRBJ2-7; no clear D gene. Trimming removed 0 bases at V and 4 bases at J, with 7 bases between. The CDR3 contains 13 residues. Germline V gene sequence: CDR1 SEHNR, CDR2 FQNEAQ (reference sequence). CDR3 sequence (DNA): TGTGCCAGCAGCTTAGCTCACGAGTACGAGCAGTACTTC. Protein sequence: CASSLAHEYEQYF.

This clonotype has a handful of counts. The V call is TRBV5-6, the J call TRBJ2-3, with D perhaps TRBD2 (5 bases). The CDR3 is 14 amino acids. Germline lookup yields CDR1 SGHDT and CDR2 YYEEEE. V was cut by 9 bases and J by 2 bases, with 16 bases left in between. This CDR3 reads CATEGASTTDTQYF. The CDR3 DNA sequence: TGTGCCACCGAGGGCGCCTCTACCACAGATACGCAGTATTTT.

This clonotype was recorded at least ten times. V is TRBV11-2 and J is TRBJ2-7; tentative D call: TRBD2 (5 bases). V was trimmed by 5 bases and J by 1 base, leaving 15 bases between them. CDR3 length equals 15 residues. CDR1 and CDR2 from the germline V gene are SGHAT and FQNNGV. The CDR3 reads CASSLSGVHSYEQYF. Written as DNA, the CDR3 is TGTGCCAGCAGCCTATCCGGGGTCCATTCCTACGAGCAGTACTTC.

This clonotype has ten or more counts. The J gene is TRBJ2-7, the V gene TRBV4-2; 10 positions match TRBD1. The germline gives CDR1 LGHNA, CDR2 YNFKEQ. After removal of 3 bases from V and 3 bases from J, the junction contained 8 bases not matched to a gene. The CDR3 has 16 amino acids. For the CDR3, the DNA is TGTGCCAGCAGCCAGAGCGACAGGGGGCAAAACTACGAGCAGTACTTC. Amino acid sequence: CASSQSDRGQNYEQYF.

This clonotype was recorded many times. J is TRBJ2-3 and V is TRBV11-2; D possibly corresponds to TRBD2 (6 bases). The CDR3 has 15 residues. Trimming removed 1 base at V and 7 bases at J, with 15 bases between. Germline assignment: CDR1 SGHAT and CDR2 FQNNGV. The CDR3 is CASSLGRARGNTQYF. As DNA, the CDR3 is TGTGCCAGCAGCTTAGGGCGGGCCCGGGGGAATACGCAGTATTTT.

In its sample, this clonotype was seen many times. The rearrangement links TRBV12-3 or TRBV12-4 to TRBJ2-5; D may be TRBD1 (6 bases). Trimming left V 7 bases short and J 2 bases short, with 11 bases between. The CDR3 consists of 13 residues. The CDR3: CASKQGSQETQYF. The CDR3 DNA sequence: TGTGCCAGCAAACAGGGATCACAAGAGACCCAGTACTTC.

Many counts were recorded for this clonotype. This chain joins TRBV3-1 and TRBJ2-5; no clear D gene. CDR1 and CDR2 from the germline V gene are LGHDT and YNNKEL (reference sequence). This CDR3 region has 13 residues. The V gene lost 1 base and the J gene lost 9 bases, with 12 bases spanning the gap. CDR3 region: CASSQGPQAPQYF. The CDR3 coding sequence is TGTGCCAGCAGCCAAGGTCCCCAGGCGCCCCAGTACTTC.

This clonotype was seen repeatedly, ten times or more. The chain joins TRBV7-9 to TRBJ2-3, with TRBD2 matching over 10 bases. V gave up 4 bases and J gave up 1 base; unmatched junction bases: 8. The CDR3 is 17 amino acids. The V gene's germline CDR1 is SEHNR and CDR2 FQNEAQ (reference sequence). The CDR3 DNA reads as TGTGCCAGCAGCTACCTCCTAGCGGGGGCCCGCACAGATACGCAGTATTTT. Translated: CASSYLLAGARTDTQYF.

This clonotype was counted many times. This rearrangement joins TRBV29-1 to TRBJ2-5; 10 nucleotides line up with TRBD2. Germline CDR1 SQVTM, CDR2 ANQGSEA. The V segment lost 1 base and the J segment 5 bases; nucleotides outside the gene matches: 4. This CDR3 is built from 14 residues. DNA for the CDR3: TGCAGCGTTGAAGTCCTAGCGGGAGTGGAGACCCAGTACTTC. Amino acid sequence: CSVEVLAGVETQYF.

Note on this clonotype: This may be a read error, as it is one base from a much larger clone. This chain connects TRBV6-2 or TRBV6-3 to TRBJ2-1; D possibly corresponds to TRBD2 (6 bases). This CDR3 contains 13 residues. V dropped 5 bases and J dropped 11 bases, with 16 bases sitting between them. Germline V gene lookup returns CDR1 MNHEY and CDR2 SVGEGT. Written as DNA, the CDR3 is TGTGCCAGCAGTGGATCACATGGGAGGAAGCAGTTCTTC. This gives the protein CASSGSHGRKQFF.

The sample holds many counts of this clonotype. This chain links TRBV24-1 with TRBJ1-4; possibly TRBD1 for D (6 bases). The length of the CDR3 is 14 residues. The germline gives CDR1 KGHDR, CDR2 SFDVKD. V lost 9 bases to trimming and J lost 6 bases, with 16 bases between them. CDR3 sequence reads: CATSGAGQDEKLFF. DNA of the CDR3: TGTGCCACCTCAGGGGCCGGGCAGGATGAAAAACTGTTTTTT.

This clonotype has only a few counts. This chain uses TRBV28 with TRBJ2-2; TRBD1 might be the D (6 bases). V shed 4 bases and J shed 2 bases, with 11 bases lying between them. Germline V gene lookup returns CDR1 MDHEN and CDR2 SYDVKM. The CDR3 has 15 amino acids. CDR3 protein: CASSWGQGNTGELFF. DNA of the CDR3: TGTGCCAGCAGTTGGGGGCAGGGAAACACCGGGGAGCTGTTTTTT.

This clonotype was recorded many times. The rearrangement links TRBV20-1 to TRBJ2-3; D gene uncertain. The V gene's germline CDR1 is DFQATT and CDR2 SNEGSKA (reference sequence). Trimming removed 1 base from V and 1 base from J, with 12 bases in between. There are 15 residues in the CDR3. CDR3 sequence (DNA): TGCAGTGCTAGAGGGGCAGCTGGCGGCACAGATACGCAGTATTTT. It yields the protein CSARGAAGGTDTQYF.

With respect to this clonotype: A read error may be the cause here, since a much bigger clone is one base away. This sequence joins TRBV7-2 and TRBJ2-7; a possible D gene is TRBD2 (5 bases). CDR1 is SGHTA, CDR2 FQGNSA, per germline. The CDR3 loop spans 14 amino acids. For the CDR3, the DNA is TGTGCCAGCAGTTTAGGCGGGCCCCTGGATGAGCAGTACTTC. Protein: CASSLGGPLDEQYF.

This clonotype showed up many times. The chain joins TRBV2 to TRBJ1-5, with D tentatively TRBD1 (6 bases). From germline, CDR1 is SNHLY and CDR2 FYNNEI. This CDR3 is 15 amino acids long. V dropped 4 bases and J dropped 7 bases, with 17 bases sitting between them. CDR3 sequence (DNA): TGTGCCAGCAGTGCAAGGGGGGCGGGAGGGCAGCCCCAGCATTTT. Its protein product is CASSARGAGGQPQHF.

This clonotype has a count of ten or more. The V gene is TRBV12-3 or TRBV12-4, the J gene TRBJ1-6; no definite D call. The CDR3 loop spans 13 amino acids. The V end was cut by 0 bases, the J end by 7 bases, with 4 bases between. The CDR3 DNA sequence: TGTGCCAGCAGTTTAGCGGAGAATTCACCCCTCCACTTT. This sequence encodes CASSLAENSPLHF.

This clonotype occurred once. This chain joins TRBV19 and TRBJ1-5; 9 bases match TRBD1. V dropped 5 bases and J dropped 6; count of bases not matched to a gene: 8. There are 15 residues in the CDR3. Germline CDR1 reads LNHDA; CDR2 reads SQIVND (reference sequence). The CDR3 region has the DNA TGTGCCAGTAGTGGTTCTACAGGGGGCAGTCAGCCCCAGCATTTT. This encodes CASSGSTGGSQPQHF.

This clonotype showed up just a few times. The V and J genes are TRBV19 and TRBJ2-3; the D is unclear. The CDR3 runs 14 residues. The V and J ends lost 3 bases and 0 bases respectively, with 7 bases between them. Germline loops: CDR1 LNHDA, CDR2 SQIVND (reference sequence). Written as DNA, the CDR3 is TGTGCCAGTAGTATTAAGAGAAGCACAGATACGCAGTATTTT. Its translation is CASSIKRSTDTQYF.

This clonotype was seen many times. The CDR3 protein is CASSFFYSDTQYF. In nucleotides, the CDR3 is TGTGCCAGCAGCTTTTTTTATTCCGATACGCAGTATTTT. V is TRBV7-2 and J is TRBJ2-3; D call uncertain. V lost 3 bases and J 6 bases, leaving 10 bases between the germline ends. Per the germline V gene, CDR1 is SGHTA and CDR2 is FQGNSA. The CDR3 totals 13 residues.